The 27 T cell receptor beta chains in this list originate from one sample, sequenced in a study of cytomegalovirus exposure and HLA in healthy donors (dated 2017 in TCRdb). Libraries were constructed by the immunoSEQ multiplex PCR assay. The table comes from immuneACCESS by way of TCRdb, which keeps in-frame sequences with V and J called. Part of the clones is missing from these tables; in studies checked, under half for an unresolved V gene and the rest for unknown reasons. The sample contains around 120,000 clones, over 85% of them found a single time. The ten largest clones add up to 1.5% to 2% of the sample. Sequenced input: PBMCs. These receptors were obtained from a woman aged 18 to 35 in good health and CMV-seronegative.

This sequence joins TRBV13 and TRBJ2-1; 7 bases fit TRBD2. Trimming took 2 bases from V and 3 from J; bases not matched to a gene: 4. There are 15 residues in the CDR3. CDR1 is PRHDT and CDR2 is FYEKMQ in the germline V gene (reference sequence). CDR3 region: CASSLKRENYNEQFF. The CDR3 DNA reads as TGTGCCAGCAGCTTAAAGCGGGAAAACTACAATGAGCAGTTCTTC. Looking up the rest from reference TRBV13 and TRBJ2-1 gives the full variable domain: AAGVIQSPRHLIKEKRETATLKCYPIPRHDTVYWYQQGPGQDPQFLISFYEKMQSDKGSIPDRFSAQQFSDYHSELNMSSLELGDSALYFCASSLKRENYNEQFFGPGTRLTVL.

The chain uses TRBV28 and TRBJ1-5; D remains ambiguous. V lost 4 bases and J lost 7, with 8 bases in between. From germline, CDR1 is MDHEN and CDR2 SYDVKM. This CDR3 contains 12 residues. The CDR3 DNA sequence: TGTGCCAGCAGTTCTAGTTGGCAGCCCCAGCATTTT. Translating it yields CASSSSWQPQHF.

The genes are TRBV2 and TRBJ2-1; no firm D call. The CDR3 extends over 14 amino acids. The V end was cut by 5 bases, the J end by 0 bases, with 8 bases between. CDR1 and CDR2 (germline): SNHLY, FYNNEI. The CDR3 DNA sequence: TGTGCCAGCAGTCAGGATTACTCCTACAATGAGCAGTTCTTC. Protein: CASSQDYSYNEQFF.

The chain joins TRBV11-3 to TRBJ2-7; 8 nucleotides line up with TRBD1. V lost 5 bases and J lost 2; bases outside the gene matches: 8. This CDR3 has 15 amino acids. The V gene's germline CDR1 is SGHNT and CDR2 YENEEA. CDR3 sequence reads: CASSLRQGLPYEQYF. The CDR3 coding sequence is TGTGCCAGCAGCCTGCGACAGGGGCTCCCCTACGAGCAGTACTTC.

The gene calls are TRBV30 and TRBJ2-1, with 9 bases that match TRBD1. The V segment lost 8 bases and the J segment 6 bases; nucleotides outside the gene matches: 14. The CDR3 runs 15 residues. The germline gives CDR1 GTSNPN, CDR2 SVGIG (reference sequence). This CDR3 reads CAGTSGTGYGNEQFF. The CDR3 DNA follows: TGTGCCGGAACTTCCGGGACAGGGTACGGCAATGAGCAGTTCTTC.

The chain recombines TRBV23-1 with TRBJ2-7; D perhaps matches TRBD1 (6 bases). TRBV23-1 is labeled an ORF, and its function is uncertain. V lost 3 bases to trimming and J lost 3 bases, with 24 bases between them. The length of the CDR3 is 18 residues. The CDR3 here is CASSHTGPNDRLDYEQYF. In DNA form, the CDR3 reads TGCGCCAGCAGTCATACAGGCCCTAACGACAGGCTGGACTACGAGCAGTACTTC.

The chain employs TRBV5-1 and TRBJ1-1, with D perhaps TRBD1 (6 bases). Germline V gives CDR1 SGHRS, CDR2 YFSETQ. This CDR3 is 14 amino acids long. Trimming shortened V by 4 bases and J by 3 bases, and 13 bases separated the two germline ends. The CDR3 spells CASSGGRGYTEAFF. The CDR3 region has the DNA TGCGCCAGCAGCGGCGGCAGGGGATACACTGAAGCTTTCTTT.

The genes are TRBV5-6 and TRBJ2-1; perhaps TRBD2 as D (6 bases). V was trimmed by 9 bases and J by 5 bases, leaving 12 bases between them. The CDR3 sequence is 12 residues long. Germline assignment: CDR1 SGHDT and CDR2 YYEEEE. CDR3 loop: CATAAGNNEQFF. The CDR3 coding sequence is TGTGCCACTGCGGCGGGGAACAATGAGCAGTTCTTC.

The chain combines TRBV6-6 with TRBJ2-5; 9 nucleotides match TRBD1. The J segment lost 2 bases and the V segment lost 2 bases, leaving 6 bases of the junction unmatched. CDR3 length: 16 amino acids. Looked up from germline, CDR1 is MNHNY and CDR2 is SVGAGI (reference sequence). CDR3 in amino acids: CASSYPGQGSQETQYF. CDR3 in DNA: TGTGCCAGCAGTTACCCCGGACAGGGGAGTCAAGAGACCCAGTACTTC.

V gene TRBV11-1 combines with J gene TRBJ1-1; 10 bases map to TRBD1. With V trimmed by 5 bases and J by 11 bases, 5 bases remained unmatched. CDR3 length equals 12 residues. CDR1 is SGHAT and CDR2 is FQDESV in the germline V gene (reference sequence). The CDR3 protein is CASSEDRGQAFF. Written as DNA, the CDR3 is TGTGCCAGCAGCGAAGACAGGGGGCAGGCTTTCTTT.

In this sample, this clone turned up a few times. This sequence joins TRBV7-9 and TRBJ1-5, with unresolved D. The CDR3 spans 13 residues. V was pared by 3 bases and J by 7 bases, with 10 bases between. The germline V gene has CDR1 SEHNR and CDR2 FQNEAQ (reference sequence). The CDR3, as DNA: TGTGCCAGCAGCTTGATCGGAGAGCAGCCCCAGCATTTT. Its translation is CASSLIGEQPQHF.

This clone has just a few counts. The chain joins TRBV28 to TRBJ1-5, with TRBD1 matching 7 bases. This CDR3 is built from 11 residues. In germline, CDR1 is MDHEN, CDR2 SYDVKM. Trimming removed 6 bases from V and 13 bases from J; junction bases left unmatched: 6. The CDR3 here is CASRSDREQHF. The CDR3 nucleotides are TGTGCCAGCAGATCTGACAGGGAACAGCATTTT.

This clone appeared once. This chain connects TRBV12-5 to TRBJ2-4; 8 nucleotides line up with TRBD2. With 5 bases clipped from V and 6 bases from J, the junction kept 15 bases outside the gene matches. The length of the CDR3 is 17 residues. Germline V lookup: CDR1 LGHNT, CDR2 FRNRAP. CDR3 nucleotides: TGTGCTAGTGGTCCGAGGCTAGCGGGCGTTCCTCTAAACATTCAGTACTTC. Protein product: CASGPRLAGVPLNIQYF.

The gene calls are TRBV28 and TRBJ2-5; the D gene is possibly TRBD2 (6 bases). The CDR3 runs to 15 residues. V lost 6 bases and J lost 1, with 15 bases in between. CDR1 is MDHEN and CDR2 is SYDVKM in the germline V gene. CDR3 in amino acids: CASSGSGTAQETQYF. The CDR3 DNA follows: TGTGCCAGCAGCGGGTCCGGGACTGCCCAAGAGACCCAGTACTTC.

The J gene is TRBJ1-5, the V gene TRBV2, with 10 nucleotides matching TRBD1. The CDR3 has 17 amino acids. V was clipped by 7 bases and J by 2 bases; unmatched bases: 11. In germline, CDR1 is SNHLY, CDR2 FYNNEI. Written as DNA, the CDR3 is TGTGCCAGCACCCACGGACAGGGGGGCTCGGGCAATCAGCCCCAGCATTTT. It codes for CASTHGQGGSGNQPQHF.

This clone was detected once. This chain connects TRBV27 to TRBJ2-5; D is perhaps TRBD2 (5 bases). Germline V CDR1 and CDR2: MNHEY, SMNVEV (reference sequence). CDR3 size: 14 residues. Trimming left V 3 bases short and J 4 bases short, with 12 bases between. The CDR3 spells CASSFWGVGETQYF. The CDR3 DNA reads TGTGCCAGCAGTTTCTGGGGAGTAGGAGAGACCCAGTACTTC.

This chain uses TRBV2 with TRBJ1-5; tentatively, D is TRBD1 (6 bases). Looked up from germline, CDR1 is SNHLY and CDR2 is FYNNEI. V lost 6 bases and J lost 4, with 10 bases in between. The CDR3 contains 13 residues. The DNA of the CDR3 is TGTGCCAGCAGGTCAGGGGCAAATCAGCCCCAGCATTTT. It encodes CASRSGANQPQHF.

The rearrangement uses TRBV7-9 and TRBJ2-7, with TRBD1 as a possible D gene (5 bases). CDR1 is SEHNR and CDR2 is FQNEAQ in the germline V gene (reference sequence). This CDR3 has 17 amino acids. Trimming shortened V by 2 bases and J by 4 bases, and 21 bases separated the two germline ends. In DNA form, the CDR3 reads TGTGCCAGCAGCTTAAGCCAAGGGCAGGGCCCCTCATACGAGCAGTACTTC. Amino acids: CASSLSQGQGPSYEQYF. The full variable domain, in which reference TRBV7-9 and TRBJ2-7 provide the parts outside the CDR3, is DTGVSQNPRHKITKRGQNVTFRCDPISEHNRLYWYRQTLGQGPEFLTYFQNEAQLEKSRLLSDRFSAERPKGSFSTLEIQRTEQGDSAMYLCASSLSQGQGPSYEQYFGPGTRLTVT.

The chain carries TRBV15 and TRBJ2-1; D may be TRBD2 (6 bases). Germline-derived CDR1 and CDR2 are LNHNV and YYDKDF (reference sequence). The CDR3 loop spans 17 amino acids. The V and J ends lost 0 bases and 7 bases respectively, with 19 bases between them. CDR3: CATSRDRLMIGRNEQFF. CDR3 coding DNA: TGTGCCACCAGCAGAGATCGCCTAATGATAGGGAGGAATGAGCAGTTCTTC.

The V call is TRBV19, the J call TRBJ2-7, with TRBD2 as a possible D gene (5 bases). This CDR3 has 16 residues. V was cut by 7 bases and J by 1 base, with 20 bases left in between. The V gene's germline CDR1 is LNHDA and CDR2 SQIVND (reference sequence). Here the CDR3 reads CASTAVFSGNSYEQYF. DNA of the CDR3: TGTGCCAGTACGGCCGTCTTTTCGGGGAATTCCTACGAGCAGTACTTC.

J is TRBJ2-1 and V is TRBV5-1; the match to TRBD2 covers 7 bases. This CDR3 region has 17 residues. Germline V lookup: CDR1 SGHRS, CDR2 YFSETQ. V shed 4 bases, J shed 1 base, and the junction held 11 bases outside the gene matches. The CDR3, as DNA: TGCGCCAGCAGCCCCGACCCAGGAGCGGGATCCTACAATGAGCAGTTCTTC. It specifies CASSPDPGAGSYNEQFF.

The rearrangement links TRBV15 to TRBJ2-5; no definite D call. The CDR3 consists of 14 residues. CDR1 is LNHNV and CDR2 is YYDKDF in the germline V gene (reference sequence). V lost 0 bases to trimming and J lost 4 bases, with 9 bases between them. CDR3 region: CATSRDFPGETQYF. CDR3 DNA: TGTGCCACCAGCAGAGATTTCCCCGGAGAGACCCAGTACTTC.

This chain joins TRBV9 and TRBJ2-1, with TRBD2 matching over 15 bases. This CDR3 spans 16 amino acids. Trimming at V came to 3 bases and at J to 11 bases, leaving 9 bases not matched to a gene. Germline V lookup: CDR1 SGDLS, CDR2 YYNGEE. The CDR3 DNA is TGTGCCAGCAGCGGAGGAGGGACTAGCGGGGGGTCTCAGCAGTTCTTC. Its protein is CASSGGGTSGGSQQFF.

The V call is TRBV19, the J call TRBJ2-1; TRBD2 agrees at 10 bases. This CDR3 contains 17 residues. V was clipped by 2 bases and J by 5 bases; unmatched bases: 9. Germline V gene data show CDR1 as LNHDA and CDR2 as SQIVND (reference sequence). CDR3 amino acids: CASSISQLAGANNEQFF. CDR3 bases: TGTGCCAGTAGTATAAGCCAGCTAGCGGGGGCCAACAATGAGCAGTTCTTC.

The chain links TRBV5-6 to TRBJ1-6; no reliable D call. V dropped 4 bases and J dropped 7 bases, with 12 bases sitting between them. CDR3 length: 14 residues. The germline gives CDR1 SGHDT, CDR2 YYEEEE. This chain's CDR3 is CASSLDEVNSPLHF. As DNA, the CDR3 is TGTGCCAGCAGCCTGGACGAGGTAAATTCACCCCTCCACTTT.

The chain joins TRBV5-5 to TRBJ2-2; 8 positions agree with TRBD1. V shed 4 bases, J shed 2 bases, and the junction held 4 bases outside the gene matches. The germline CDR1 and CDR2 sequences are SGHKS and YYEKEE (reference sequence). This CDR3 is 15 amino acids long. This CDR3 reads CASSPQGANTGELFF. CDR3 DNA: TGTGCCAGCAGCCCTCAGGGGGCTAACACCGGGGAGCTGTTTTTT.

This rearrangement joins TRBV5-1 to TRBJ2-7, with 7 nucleotides matching TRBD2. Trimming took 4 bases from V and 0 from J; bases not matched to a gene: 4. Germline CDR1 reads SGHRS; CDR2 reads YFSETQ. The CDR3 covers 14 residues. The CDR3, as DNA: TGCGCCAGCAGCCCAACTAGCGCCTCCTACGAGCAGTACTTC. Translated, it gives CASSPTSASYEQYF. Full variable domain (missing parts from reference TRBV5-1 and TRBJ2-7): KAGVTQTPRYLIKTRGQQVTLSCSPISGHRSVSWYQQTPGQGLQFLFEYFSETQRNKGNFPGRFSGRQFSNSRSEMNVSTLELGDSALYLCASSPTSASYEQYFGPGTRLTVT.